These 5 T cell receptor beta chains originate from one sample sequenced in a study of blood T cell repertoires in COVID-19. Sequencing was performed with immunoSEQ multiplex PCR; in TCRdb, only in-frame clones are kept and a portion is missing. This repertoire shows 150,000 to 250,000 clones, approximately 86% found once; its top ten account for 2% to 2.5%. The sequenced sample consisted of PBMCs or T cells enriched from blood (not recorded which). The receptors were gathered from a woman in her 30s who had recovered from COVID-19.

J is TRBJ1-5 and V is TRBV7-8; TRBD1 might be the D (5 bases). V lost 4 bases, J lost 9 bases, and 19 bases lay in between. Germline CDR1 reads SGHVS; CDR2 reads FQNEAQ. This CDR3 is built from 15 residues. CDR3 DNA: TGTGCCAGCAGCTACACGACAGCCATCTCCGGGCCCCAGCATTTT. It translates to CASSYTTAISGPQHF.

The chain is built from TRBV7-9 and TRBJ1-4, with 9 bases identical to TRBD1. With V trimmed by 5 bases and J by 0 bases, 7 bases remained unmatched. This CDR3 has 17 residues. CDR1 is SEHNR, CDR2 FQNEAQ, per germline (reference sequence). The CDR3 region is CASSPGQGPPTNEKLFF. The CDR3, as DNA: TGTGCCAGCAGCCCCGGACAGGGGCCCCCAACTAATGAAAAACTGTTTTTT.

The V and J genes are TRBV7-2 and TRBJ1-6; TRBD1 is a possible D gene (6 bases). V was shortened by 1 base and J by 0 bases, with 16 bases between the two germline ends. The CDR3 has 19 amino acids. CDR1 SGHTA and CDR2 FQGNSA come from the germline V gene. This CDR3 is CASSLEVGQQSSYNSPLHF. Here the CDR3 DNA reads TGTGCCAGCAGCTTAGAGGTCGGACAGCAGAGCTCCTATAATTCACCCCTCCACTTT.

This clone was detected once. CDR3: CASSPRPIDSLLNTEAFF. In DNA form, the CDR3 reads TGTGCCAGCAGCCCGAGGCCGATAGATAGCCTCCTGAACACTGAAGCTTTCTTT. The chain links TRBV2 to TRBJ1-1; D unclear. The V gene lost 6 bases and the J gene lost 0 bases, with 23 bases spanning the gap. Germline-derived CDR1 and CDR2 are SNHLY and FYNNEI. This CDR3 has 18 residues.

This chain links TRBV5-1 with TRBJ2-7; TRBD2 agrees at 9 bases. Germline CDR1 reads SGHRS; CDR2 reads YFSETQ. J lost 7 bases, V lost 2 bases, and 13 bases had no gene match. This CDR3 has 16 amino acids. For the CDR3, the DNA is TGCGCCAGCAGCTTAGGGAGAGCGGGAGGTACCGTGGAGCAGTACTTC. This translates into CASSLGRAGGTVEQYF.